This TCR beta chain was retrieved from a study of cytomegalovirus exposure and HLA in healthy donors. Whole-study results and caveats: Reports indicate that TCR beta sequences accurately predicted the HLA-A and HLA-B alleles of most subjects.

The V segment lost 5 bases and the J segment 8 bases; nucleotides outside the gene matches: 9. This CDR3 contains 15 residues. The V gene's germline CDR1 is SGHVS and CDR2 FQNEAQ. Points on this clone: The antigen remains undetermined.

Primers: 60 Vbeta forward and 13 Jbeta reverse. Sequenced by immunoSEQ multiplex PCR; TCRdb stores in-frame clones only, minus some. The sample has about 170,000 clones, less than 85% seen once; the top ten hold 1%. The V gene is TRBV7-8, the J gene TRBJ1-4, with 9 bases lining up with TRBD1. This receptor was taken from a boy younger than 10 in good health and CMV-seronegative. The sample taken for sequencing was PBMCs. CDR3 protein: CASSAVDRGSEKLFF. The CDR3 bases are TGTGCCAGCAGCGCCGTGGACAGGGGCAGCGAAAAACTGTTTTTT. Looking up the rest from reference TRBV7-8 and TRBJ1-4 gives the full variable domain: GAGVSQSPRYKVAKRGQDVALRCDPISGHVSLFWYQQALGQGPEFLTYFQNEAQLDKSGLPSDRFFAERPEGSVSTLKIQRTQQEDSAVYLCASSAVDRGSEKLFFGSGTQLSVL.